Listed here are 11 T cell receptor beta chains from one sample, sequenced in a study of cytomegalovirus exposure and HLA in healthy donors. The assay was immunoSEQ multiplex PCR, and TCRdb's table has in-frame clones only and misses some. The data show around 60,000 clones, 90% to 97% seen once. The sequencing sample was made of PBMCs. The receptors were sampled from a woman under 30 in good health and CMV-seronegative.

This sequence joins TRBV5-1 and TRBJ1-2, with D possibly being TRBD1 (6 bases). From germline, CDR1 is SGHRS and CDR2 YFSETQ. V was trimmed by 5 bases and J by 5 bases, leaving 13 bases between them. The CDR3 extends over 13 amino acids. The chain's CDR3 is CASRNREGYGYTF. The DNA of the CDR3 is TGCGCCAGCAGGAACAGGGAGGGGTATGGCTACACCTTC.

This sequence joins TRBV7-9 and TRBJ2-2; 12 positions agree with TRBD2. After removal of 7 bases from V and 5 bases from J, the junction contained 8 bases not matched to a gene. The germline gives CDR1 SEHNR, CDR2 FQNEAQ (reference sequence). This CDR3 has 16 residues. The CDR3 coding sequence is TGTGCCAGCACCCGGAGACTAGCGGGAGTTACCGGGGAGCTGTTTTTT. Amino acid sequence: CASTRRLAGVTGELFF.

V is TRBV10-3 and J is TRBJ2-6; D remains unclear. The V end lost 10 bases, the J end lost 0 bases, and 7 bases lay between the germline ends. There are 13 residues in the CDR3. Germline CDR1 and CDR2: ENHRY and SYGVKD. The DNA for the CDR3 is TGTGCCACCGGAGCCTCTGGGGCCAACGTCCTGACTTTC. It encodes CATGASGANVLTF.

This clone was observed once. This chain uses TRBV4-3 with TRBJ2-3; TRBD2 is a possible D gene (6 bases). Per germline, CDR1 LGHNA and CDR2 YSLEER. This CDR3 region has 15 residues. With 1 base removed from V and 1 base from J, the gap between germline ends came to 9 bases. CDR3 sequence (DNA): TGCGCCAGCAGCCAAGTCCCGGGGGGCACAGATACGCAGTATTTT. Translating gives CASSQVPGGTDTQYF.

V gene TRBV7-3 combines with J gene TRBJ1-2, with TRBD1 identical over 10 bases. This CDR3 region has 14 residues. Germline-derived CDR1 and CDR2 are SGHTA and FQGTGA. V trimming: 2 bases; J trimming: 3 bases; junction bases outside the gene matches: 0. CDR3 in DNA: TGTGCCAGCAGCTTAGGGACAGGGGACTATGGCTACACCTTC. Its protein is CASSLGTGDYGYTF.

This sequence joins TRBV4-3 and TRBJ2-7, with TRBD1 as a possible D gene (6 bases). Per the germline V gene, CDR1 is LGHNA and CDR2 is YSLEER. Trimming shortened V by 0 bases and J by 6 bases, and 12 bases separated the two germline ends. The CDR3 contains 14 residues. The CDR3 coding sequence is TGCGCCAGCAGCCAAGATGGGGCAGGGGTCGAGCAGTACTTC. Residues: CASSQDGAGVEQYF.

The gene calls are TRBV28 and TRBJ2-3; the match to TRBD2 covers 9 bases. The CDR3 runs to 19 residues. Losses at the gene ends were 3 bases for V and 1 base for J; bases not matched to a gene: 14. CDR1 MDHEN and CDR2 SYDVKM come from the germline V gene. The CDR3 region has the DNA TGTGCCAGCAGTTTTTGGGGACTAGCACCAACCCGCCGCACAGATACGCAGTATTTT. As protein: CASSFWGLAPTRRTDTQYF.

The chain carries TRBV25-1 and TRBJ2-3, with 10 positions matching TRBD2. This CDR3 is built from 18 residues. The J segment lost 0 bases and the V segment lost 6 bases, leaving 12 bases of the junction unmatched. Looked up from germline, CDR1 is MGHDK and CDR2 is SYGVNS. The CDR3 reads CASSAKWTSGTSTDTQYF. DNA for the CDR3: TGTGCCAGCAGCGCCAAGTGGACTAGCGGAACTAGCACAGATACGCAGTATTTT. Together with reference TRBV25-1 and TRBJ2-3, the CDR3 gives the full variable domain: EADIYQTPRYLVIGTGKKITLECSQTMGHDKMYWYQQDPGMELHLIHYSYGVNSTEKGDLSSESTVSRIRTEHFPLTLESARPSHTSQYLCASSAKWTSGTSTDTQYFGPGTRLTVL.

This clone has only one observation. The chain employs TRBV6-9 and TRBJ2-5; the match to TRBD1 covers 9 bases. Looked up from germline, CDR1 is MNHGY and CDR2 is SVAAGI. The trim removed 10 bases at V and 5 bases at J, leaving 11 bases unmatched. The CDR3 spans 14 residues. The CDR3 sequence: CAKPLGTGLETQYF. The CDR3 DNA sequence: TGTGCCAAACCGCTGGGGACAGGGTTGGAGACCCAGTACTTC.

This chain uses TRBV4-3 with TRBJ2-7, with 7 bases aligning to TRBD1. CDR3 length equals 16 residues. The V gene end was trimmed by 1 base and the J gene end by 4 bases; junction bases not matched to a gene: 10. Germline values: CDR1 LGHNA, CDR2 YSLEER. The CDR3 DNA reads as TGCGCCAGCAGCCAAGCCCAGGGGGACAGCGCGTACGAGCAGTACTTC. Protein product: CASSQAQGDSAYEQYF.

This clone appeared once. V gene TRBV5-6 combines with J gene TRBJ2-1, with TRBD1 matching over 8 bases. This CDR3 spans 16 amino acids. V lost 4 bases and J lost 5; bases outside the gene matches: 11. In germline, CDR1 is SGHDT, CDR2 YYEEEE. CDR3 DNA: TGTGCCAGCAGCCCGAGGACAGGGAAGACGGACAATGAGCAGTTCTTC. Translated: CASSPRTGKTDNEQFF.